Below are 31 T cell receptor beta chains sequenced from a single sample in a study of cytotoxic CD8 clonotypes in ibrutinib-treated CLL. Generated by immunoSEQ multiplex PCR, the TCRdb table keeps only in-frame clones and is missing some. The table records about 30,000 clones, approximately 57% of them present only once. Specimen: PBMCs, collected before ibrutinib treatment. The origin of the receptors is a human donor with chronic lymphocytic leukemia.

The J gene is TRBJ1-1, the V gene TRBV7-8, with 12 bases matching TRBD1. The ends lost 5 bases at V and 3 bases at J; junction bases unmatched: 4. Looked up from germline, CDR1 is SGHVS and CDR2 is FQNEAQ. The CDR3 length is 15 residues. The CDR3 DNA reads TGTGCCAGCAGCCTTGGGACAGGGGGCTACACTGAAGCTTTCTTT. As protein: CASSLGTGGYTEAFF. Using reference TRBV7-8 and TRBJ1-1 for the parts outside the CDR3, the full variable domain is GAGVSQSPRYKVAKRGQDVALRCDPISGHVSLFWYQQALGQGPEFLTYFQNEAQLDKSGLPSDRFFAERPEGSVSTLKIQRTQQEDSAVYLCASSLGTGGYTEAFFGQGTRLTVV.

Sample share makes this clone medium-sized. The chain couples TRBV18 to TRBJ2-4; D unresolved. CDR3 size: 13 residues. V was trimmed by 4 bases and J by 8 bases, leaving 12 bases between them. Germline V gives CDR1 KGHSH, CDR2 LQKENI. The CDR3 DNA is TGTGCCAGCTCACACGTTCTTGGGGACATTCAGTACTTC. It codes for CASSHVLGDIQYF.

This chain connects TRBV7-3 to TRBJ2-3; D is undetermined. Germline V lookup: CDR1 SGHTA, CDR2 FQGTGA. The CDR3 length is 14 residues. The ends were cut back, 1 base at V and 4 bases at J, with 9 bases in the middle. The CDR3 bases are TGTGCCAGCAGCTTAAGGATGCTATCAGATACGCAGTATTTT. Amino acids: CASSLRMLSDTQYF. The full variable domain, completed using reference TRBV7-3 and TRBJ2-3, is GAGVSQTPSNKVTEKGKYVELRCDPISGHTALYWYRQSLGQGPEFLIYFQGTGAADDSGLPNDRFFAVRPEGSVSTLKIQRTERGDSAVYLCASSLRMLSDTQYFGPGTRLTVL.

The rearrangement links TRBV7-9 to TRBJ2-7; perhaps TRBD1 as D (8 bases). This CDR3 contains 15 residues. V lost 5 bases and J lost 6, with 20 bases in between. The V gene's germline CDR1 is SEHNR and CDR2 FQNEAQ (reference sequence). The CDR3 protein is CASSRTGGALSEQYF. DNA of the CDR3: TGTGCCAGCAGCCGAACAGGGGGGGCGCTGAGCGAGCAGTACTTC.

This clone ranks as medium-sized (0.01 to 0.1%). The chain joins TRBV7-9 to TRBJ2-3; D call uncertain. The CDR3 extends over 13 amino acids. Germline CDR1 SEHNR, CDR2 FQNEAQ (reference sequence). The V and J ends lost 6 bases and 9 bases respectively, with 16 bases between them. CDR3 in amino acids: CASRILGWATQYF. CDR3 DNA sequence: TGTGCCAGCAGGATCCTGGGCTGGGCAACGCAGTATTTT.

This chain connects TRBV5-6 to TRBJ2-5; D perhaps matches TRBD2 (7 bases). The length of the CDR3 is 15 residues. Trimming took 2 bases from V and 4 from J, leaving 15 bases between them. The germline CDR1 and CDR2 sequences are SGHDT and YYEEEE. The CDR3 coding sequence is TGTGCCAGCAGCTTTAATGGGGGGGCTAGAGAGACCCAGTACTTC. It yields the protein CASSFNGGARETQYF.

This chain links TRBV28 with TRBJ2-3, with TRBD2 identical over 9 bases. Germline CDR1 MDHEN, CDR2 SYDVKM. The CDR3 loop spans 16 amino acids. After removal of 5 bases from V and 6 bases from J, the junction contained 12 bases not matched to a gene. CDR3: CASSHPGSSGSDTQYF. The DNA of the CDR3 is TGTGCCAGCAGTCACCCAGGGAGTAGCGGGAGTGATACGCAGTATTTT.

The sample holds a few counts of this clone. The CDR3 DNA is TGTGCCAGCAGCAGGGCTCGAAGCACAGATACGCAGTATTTT. Its protein is CASSRARSTDTQYF. The chain recombines TRBV7-9 with TRBJ2-3; D gene unclear. Deletions cut 5 bases from V and 0 bases from J, with 9 bases between. The germline V gene encodes CDR1 SEHNR and CDR2 FQNEAQ (reference sequence). The CDR3 covers 14 residues.

V and J are TRBV13 and TRBJ2-7; TRBD1 matches at 12 bases. CDR3 length equals 16 residues. CDR1 is PRHDT, CDR2 FYEKMQ, per germline (reference sequence). Unmatched junction bases numbered 7, after V lost 0 bases and J lost 7 bases. The DNA of the CDR3 is TGTGCCAGCAGCTTAGGCCCGGGACAGGGGGCAAAAGAGCAGTACTTC. Its translation is CASSLGPGQGAKEQYF.

This clone showed up just a few times. This chain links TRBV19 with TRBJ1-2, with TRBD1 matching over 8 bases. V dropped 5 bases and J dropped 4; count of bases not matched to a gene: 12. This CDR3 has 16 amino acids. Germline V gene data show CDR1 as LNHDA and CDR2 as SQIVND (reference sequence). CDR3 in DNA: TGTGCCAGTAGTCCCAGGACAGGGTCGGCGATCTATGGCTACACCTTC. Translation: CASSPRTGSAIYGYTF. The whole variable domain, filled in from reference TRBV19 and TRBJ1-2, reads DGGITQSPKYLFRKEGQNVTLSCEQNLNHDAMYWYRQDPGQGLRLIYYSQIVNDFQKGDIAEGYSVSREKKESFPLTVTSAQKNPTAFYLCASSPRTGSAIYGYTFGSGTRLTVV.

This clone was detected only a few times. J is TRBJ1-3 and V is TRBV7-9, with 9 bases lining up with TRBD1. The CDR3 runs 15 residues. The germline CDR1 and CDR2 sequences are SEHNR and FQNEAQ (reference sequence). The J segment lost 3 bases and the V segment lost 5 bases, leaving 5 bases of the junction unmatched. The CDR3 DNA is TGTGCCAGCAGCCCACAGGGGGCGGTTGGAAACACCATATATTTT. Translating it yields CASSPQGAVGNTIYF. The full variable domain, its missing parts supplied by reference TRBV7-9 and TRBJ1-3, is DTGVSQNPRHKITKRGQNVTFRCDPISEHNRLYWYRQTLGQGPEFLTYFQNEAQLEKSRLLSDRFSAERPKGSFSTLEIQRTEQGDSAMYLCASSPQGAVGNTIYFGEGSWLTVV.

The chain uses TRBV7-3 and TRBJ2-1, with 8 bases matching TRBD2. The J segment lost 9 bases and the V segment lost 3 bases, leaving 4 bases of the junction unmatched. CDR1 is SGHTA and CDR2 is FQGTGA in the germline V gene. The CDR3 loop spans 13 amino acids. This chain's CDR3 is CASSLGLGGEQFF. Written as DNA, the CDR3 is TGTGCCAGCAGCTTGGGACTAGGTGGTGAGCAGTTCTTC.

This chain links TRBV7-2 with TRBJ2-7, with TRBD1 matching 7 bases. The V and J ends lost 4 bases and 0 bases, in that order; junction bases with no gene match: 3. In germline, CDR1 is SGHTA, CDR2 FQGNSA. The CDR3 length is 14 residues. The CDR3 coding sequence is TGTGCCAGCAGCTGGGGGACAGCCTCCTACGAGCAGTACTTC. Translation: CASSWGTASYEQYF.

The gene calls are TRBV19 and TRBJ1-2; D may be TRBD1 (5 bases). V was cut by 6 bases and J by 6 bases, with 17 bases left in between. This CDR3 contains 14 residues. CDR1 and CDR2 from the germline V gene are LNHDA and SQIVND (reference sequence). CDR3 amino acids: CASSNNARDHGYTF. CDR3 bases: TGTGCCAGTAGCAACAATGCCAGGGACCATGGCTACACCTTC.

The chain uses TRBV10-3 and TRBJ1-3; D gene uncertain. Trimming pared 0 bases from V and 0 bases from J, leaving 9 bases between. Germline CDR1 and CDR2: ENHRY and SYGVKD. CDR3 length: 16 amino acids. The CDR3 loop reads CAISESGSPSGNTIYF. The DNA of the CDR3 is TGTGCCATCAGTGAGTCCGGGTCTCCCTCTGGAAACACCATATATTTT.

The chain recombines TRBV11-2 with TRBJ2-5; D gene unclear. Trimming took 5 bases from V and 7 from J, leaving 23 bases between them. The CDR3 length is 16 residues. Germline CDR1 is SGHAT and CDR2 is FQNNGV. CDR3 DNA sequence: TGTGCCAGCAGCCCTTTCTCGACCGGATCTATTGGGACCCAGTACTTC. It codes for CASSPFSTGSIGTQYF. Combining the CDR3 with reference TRBV11-2 and TRBJ2-5 gives the whole variable domain EAGVAQSPRYKIIEKRQSVAFWCNPISGHATLYWYQQILGQGPKLLIQFQNNGVVDDSQLPKDRFSAERLKGVDSTLKIQPAKLEDSAVYLCASSPFSTGSIGTQYFGPGTRLLVL.

This clone was counted only a few times. CDR3 amino acids: CASKVEDLNLYGYTF. CDR3 coding DNA: TGTGCCAGCAAAGTAGAGGACCTCAATCTGTATGGCTACACCTTC. The chain links TRBV2 to TRBJ1-2; no firm D call. V lost 7 bases and J 5 bases, leaving 20 bases between the germline ends. This CDR3 spans 15 amino acids. Germline V lookup: CDR1 SNHLY, CDR2 FYNNEI.

This chain joins TRBV6-5 and TRBJ1-5; 7 bases align to TRBD1. Germline values: CDR1 MNHEY, CDR2 SVGAGI. Trimming cost V 3 bases and J 11 bases; bases outside gene matches: 16. The CDR3 contains 16 residues. This CDR3 reads CASSYRLGTASSTQHF. The DNA for the CDR3 is TGTGCCAGCAGTTATCGGCTGGGGACAGCCTCATCTACCCAGCATTTT.

Notes on this clone: An end of the junction does not agree with germline; a read error may underlie this. The chain couples TRBV27 to TRBJ2-7; 9 bases are shared with TRBD2. The CDR3 extends over 14 amino acids. Germline CDR1 is MNHEY and CDR2 is SMNVEV (reference sequence). The DNA of the CDR3 is TGTGCCAGCGGTTTAGGTTGGCTAGCGGGGGAGCAGTACTTC. This gives the protein CASGLGWLAGEQYF.

This clone was observed a few times. This rearrangement joins TRBV27 to TRBJ1-2; 10 nucleotides agree with TRBD1. Germline V gives CDR1 MNHEY, CDR2 SMNVEV (reference sequence). This CDR3 spans 13 amino acids. J was trimmed by 8 bases and V by 6 bases; bases with no gene match: 6. DNA for the CDR3: TGTGCCAGCAGGACAGGGGGCTGGGGGGGCTACACCTTC. Protein sequence: CASRTGGWGGYTF.

V usage is TRBV18 and J usage is TRBJ1-2; the D is unclear. Germline assignment: CDR1 KGHSH and CDR2 LQKENI. V was clipped by 1 base and J by 4 bases, with 7 bases between them. The CDR3 totals 13 residues. CDR3 sequence reads: CASSPQWGYGYTF. Here the CDR3 DNA reads TGTGCCAGCTCACCACAGTGGGGCTATGGCTACACCTTC.

The CDR3 loop is CASSWNGELFF. The DNA for the CDR3 is TGTGCCAGCAGTTGGAACGGGGAGCTGTTTTTT. The J gene is TRBJ2-2, the V gene TRBV27; D gene unclear. Trimming pared 4 bases from V and 7 bases from J, leaving 4 bases between. This CDR3 is built from 11 residues. Germline CDR1 and CDR2: MNHEY and SMNVEV (reference sequence).

This clone has a handful of counts. This rearrangement joins TRBV2 to TRBJ2-2, with D possibly being TRBD2 (5 bases). Germline CDR1 SNHLY, CDR2 FYNNEI. There are 16 residues in the CDR3. Trimming pared 2 bases from V and 3 bases from J, leaving 13 bases between. CDR3 coding DNA: TGTGCCAGCAGTGAACCCCAATGGGGAGACACCGGGGAGCTGTTTTTT. Amino acids: CASSEPQWGDTGELFF.

This clone appeared once. One end of the junction does not line up with germline, which may come from a read error. The chain recombines TRBV6-1 with TRBJ2-7, with 7 bases aligning to TRBD1. There are 18 residues in the CDR3. Per germline, CDR1 MNHNS and CDR2 SASEGT. The CDR3 sequence: CAISEHPGQSFLSYEQYF. In DNA, the CDR3 is TGTGCCATCAGTGAGCATCCGGGACAGTCCTTTCTATCCTACGAGCAGTACTTC.

This clone was seen more than once but under ten times. The chain carries TRBV4-3 and TRBJ2-3, with a weak D call TRBD2 (5 bases). The CDR3 spans 17 residues. Germline CDR1 reads LGHNA; CDR2 reads YSLEER. Trimming removed 0 bases from V and 1 base from J, with 14 bases in between. The CDR3 DNA reads TGCGCCAGCAGCCAAGATAGAGGGAGCATGGGCACAGATACGCAGTATTTT. Amino acid sequence: CASSQDRGSMGTDTQYF.

The V gene is TRBV19, the J gene TRBJ1-5; a possible D gene is TRBD1 (5 bases). Deletions cut 3 bases from V and 4 bases from J, with 10 bases between. This CDR3 spans 14 amino acids. Germline-derived CDR1 and CDR2 are LNHDA and SQIVND (reference sequence). The DNA of the CDR3 is TGTGCCAGTAGTATTGAGGGGAATAATCAGCCCCAGCATTTT. It specifies CASSIEGNNQPQHF.

This clone turned up a few times. The J gene is TRBJ2-6, the V gene TRBV18; D is possibly TRBD1 (6 bases). The germline V and J ends were trimmed by 3 bases and 0 bases, with 15 bases remaining between them. CDR3 length: 18 amino acids. Germline V gene sequence: CDR1 KGHSH, CDR2 LQKENI. CDR3 sequence (DNA): TGTGCCAGCTCACCCCGGGACAAAGTGGGCTCTGGGGCCAACGTCCTGACTTTC. Protein product: CASSPRDKVGSGANVLTF.

This clone is medium-sized by share. V gene TRBV11-2 combines with J gene TRBJ2-6; 7 positions agree with TRBD2. The CDR3 extends over 18 amino acids. Germline loops: CDR1 SGHAT, CDR2 FQNNGV. Unmatched junction bases numbered 8, after V lost 1 base and J lost 2 bases. The CDR3 nucleotides read TGTGCCAGCAGCTTAGTTTGGATGGCGGGAGCTGGGGCCAACGTCCTGACTTTC. Translated, it gives CASSLVWMAGAGANVLTF.

This chain joins TRBV9 and TRBJ1-6; 7 bases align to TRBD1. CDR1 is SGDLS, CDR2 YYNGEE, per germline. CDR3 length: 15 residues. The junction had 8 bases not matched to a gene; V was cut back by 4 bases and J by 7 bases. DNA of the CDR3: TGTGCCAGCAGCCCTACCGACAGGGACAATTCACCCCTCCACTTT. This codes for CASSPTDRDNSPLHF.

V and J are TRBV6-1 and TRBJ2-3; no firm D call. This CDR3 is 13 amino acids long. The V end was cut by 6 bases, the J end by 5 bases, with 12 bases between. Germline V CDR1 and CDR2: MNHNS, SASEGT. In nucleotides, the CDR3 is TGTGCCAGCAGGGGTCGGGCACGAGATACGCAGTATTTT. This codes for CASRGRARDTQYF.

The chain links TRBV7-9 to TRBJ2-7, with TRBD2 matching over 9 bases. J lost 3 bases, V lost 3 bases, and 9 bases had no gene match. The V gene's germline CDR1 is SEHNR and CDR2 FQNEAQ (reference sequence). The CDR3 runs 16 residues. The CDR3 DNA reads as TGTGCCAGCAGCTTTCCTTCCAGCGGGGGGATCTACGAGCAGTACTTC. Protein sequence: CASSFPSSGGIYEQYF.